Below, one TCR beta chain is given with its context. Using immunoSEQ multiplex PCR, the repertoire was profiled, and TCRdb retains in-frame clones only, with some absent. This sample carries about 75,000 clones, approximately 96% of them seen once, and the ten largest clones take approximately 0.18%. This record comes from a study of technical replicates of blood from several donors. CDR3 length: 14 residues. V was pared by 1 base and J by 2 bases, with 8 bases between. The germline V gene has CDR1 MNHNS and CDR2 SASEGT. The J gene is TRBJ2-5, the V gene TRBV6-1; D is unclear. This sequence was found in a human donor in good health. Sequencing input: T cells isolated from PBMCs. CDR3 amino acids: CASSEVVLQETQYF. CDR3 bases: TGTGCCAGCAGTGAAGTTGTACTTCAAGAGACCCAGTACTTC.